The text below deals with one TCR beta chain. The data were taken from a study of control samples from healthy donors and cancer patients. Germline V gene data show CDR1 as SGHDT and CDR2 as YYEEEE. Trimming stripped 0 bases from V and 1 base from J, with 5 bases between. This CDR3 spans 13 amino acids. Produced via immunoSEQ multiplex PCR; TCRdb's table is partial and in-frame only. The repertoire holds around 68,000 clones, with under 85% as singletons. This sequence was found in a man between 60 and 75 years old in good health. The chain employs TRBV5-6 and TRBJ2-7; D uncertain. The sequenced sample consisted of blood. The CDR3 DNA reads TGTGCCAGCAGCTTGGGGCAGTCCTACGAGCAGTACTTC. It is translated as CASSLGQSYEQYF. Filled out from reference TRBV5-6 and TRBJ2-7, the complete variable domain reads DAGVTQSPTHLIKTRGQQVTLRCSPKSGHDTVSWYQQALGQGPQFIFQYYEEEERQRGNFPDRFSGHQFPNYSSELNVNALLLGDSALYLCASSLGQSYEQYFGPGTRLTVT.